The 10 T cell receptor beta chains listed next were all sequenced from one sample in a study of T cells in Graves' hyperthyroidism and ophthalmopathy. RNA transcripts yielded amplified TCR beta CDR3 regions. In the first-round RT-PCR of the TCR CDR3, the HTBI primer set was used. One entry per CDR3 protein results from TCRdb running MiXCR on the multiplex PCR reads. Here the sample spans 530,000 or so distinct CDR3 sequences, around 42% being singletons. The sample comprised peripheral blood or thyroid tissue (not recorded which). The receptors were gathered from a young woman with Graves' hyperthyroidism.

This clonotype appeared many times. The chain is built from TRBV24-1 and TRBJ2-2, with a weak D call TRBD1 (5 bases). This CDR3 is built from 16 residues. Germline V gene data show CDR1 as KGHDR and CDR2 as SFDVKD. V shed 2 bases and J shed 4 bases, with 13 bases lying between them. This CDR3 is CATSDSRFRATGELFF. The CDR3 DNA reads as TGTGCCACCAGTGATTCTCGCTTCAGGGCCACCGGGGAGCTGTTTTTT.

This clonotype was detected ten times or more. The V gene is TRBV9, the J gene TRBJ1-1; D gene ambiguous. CDR3 length: 18 residues. V was clipped by 0 bases and J by 0 bases, with 18 bases between them. CDR1 and CDR2 (germline): SGDLS, YYNGEE. CDR3 region: CASSVERAEDSMNTEAFF. The DNA for the CDR3 is TGTGCCAGCAGCGTAGAAAGGGCTGAAGATTCTATGAACACTGAAGCTTTCTTT.

This clonotype showed up many times. The chain is built from TRBV19 and TRBJ1-2, with D perhaps matching TRBD1 (5 bases). Germline V gives CDR1 LNHDA, CDR2 SQIVND (reference sequence). The CDR3 contains 13 residues. With 6 bases removed from V and 2 bases from J, the gap between germline ends came to 10 bases. Written as DNA, the CDR3 is TGTGCCAGTAGCAATCCAGGGAACTATGGCTACACCTTC. The encoded protein is CASSNPGNYGYTF.

The chain joins TRBV7-6 to TRBJ2-7; D uncertain. Trimming cost V 6 bases and J 4 bases, with 19 bases left between them. The germline V gene encodes CDR1 SGHVS and CDR2 FNYEAQ. The CDR3 extends over 15 amino acids. For the CDR3, the DNA is TGTGCCAGCAGGCCCTTTGGACCGACTTCTTACGAGCAGTACTTC. Amino acid sequence: CASRPFGPTSYEQYF.

Regarding this clonotype: A read error is likely, as this CDR3 ends without the conserved phenylalanine or tryptophan. The chain joins TRBV12-3 or TRBV12-4 to TRBJ1-1; 9 positions agree with TRBD1. The CDR3 consists of 13 residues. The V and J ends lost 6 bases and 8 bases, in that order; junction bases with no gene match: 7. This chain's CDR3 is CASREGQGDEAFL. CDR3 nucleotides: TGTGCCAGCAGGGAGGGACAGGGTGACGAAGCTTTCCTT.

Turning to this clonotype: The junction does not match germline at one end; this may be a read error. This chain links TRBV19 with TRBJ1-2, with 9 bases fitting TRBD1. Looked up from germline, CDR1 is LNHDA and CDR2 is SQIVND (reference sequence). The CDR3 spans 16 residues. The CDR3 DNA follows: TGTGCCAGTAGCATAGGCCGGGACAGGGCCCGGTGGGGCTACACCTTC. This translates into CASSIGRDRARWGYTF. Based on the CDR3 plus reference TRBV19 and TRBJ1-2, the full variable domain is DGGITQSPKYLFRKEGQNVTLSCEQNLNHDAMYWYRQDPGQGLRLIYYSQIVNDFQKGDIAEGYSVSREKKESFPLTVTSAQKNPTAFYLCASSIGRDRARWGYTFGSGTRLTVV.

The V and J genes are TRBV24-1 and TRBJ1-6, with 7 bases fitting TRBD1. Trimming cost V 11 bases and J 5 bases; bases outside gene matches: 14. The germline V gene encodes CDR1 KGHDR and CDR2 SFDVKD. The CDR3 totals 16 residues. The CDR3 bases are TGTGCCATCAGACAGGGCGGACAGAATCATAATTCACCCCTCCACTTT. Protein product: CAIRQGGQNHNSPLHF.

This clonotype was found many times. The chain recombines TRBV20-1 with TRBJ1-5; 7 bases are a match to TRBD1. Germline V CDR1 and CDR2: DFQATT, SNEGSKA (reference sequence). Trimming removed 6 bases from V and 7 bases from J; junction bases left unmatched: 12. The CDR3 length is 14 residues. For the CDR3, the DNA is TGCAGTGCGCTCGCACAGGGGAGGGAACAGCCCCAGCATTTT. Translation gives CSALAQGREQPQHF.

This clonotype was detected once. A much larger clone is a single base away; this may be a read error. The gene calls are TRBV7-3 and TRBJ2-2, with D possibly being TRBD2 (5 bases). CDR1 is SGHTA and CDR2 is FQGTGA in the germline V gene. The CDR3 length is 12 residues. Trimming left V 6 bases short and J 3 bases short, with 5 bases between. The CDR3 bases are TGTGCCAGCAGAGCGGACACCGGGGAGCTGTTTTTT. This gives the protein CASRADTGELFF.

Remarks on this clonotype: A read error may account for a junction end that differs from germline. The chain has TRBV6-6 and TRBJ2-5; 9 nucleotides align to TRBD2. In germline, CDR1 is MNHNY, CDR2 SVGAGI (reference sequence). The CDR3 totals 16 residues. The CDR3, as DNA: TGTGCCATCAGTGACTCCGCTAGCGGGAAGGTAGAGACCCAGTACTTC. Its protein product is CAISDSASGKVETQYF.